This TCR beta chain was recorded in a study of T cells in Graves' hyperthyroidism and ophthalmopathy (dated by TCRdb to 2018 to 2020). Regarding the research as a whole: Peripheral blood was sampled at the time of initial diagnosis, prior to any treatment. An independent validation cohort of about 19 hyperthyroidism patients and 17 patients who later progressed to ophthalmopathy tested prospective prediction of ophthalmopathy. Once sampling was done, hyperthyroidism patients were given methimazole at a starting dose of 30 mg daily, whereas ophthalmopathy patients were given high-dose intravenous methylprednisolone. TCR V-J signatures able to tell the groups apart were searched for in a discovery cohort of some 100 patients, of whom roughly 42 had Graves' ophthalmopathy and around 56 had stable Graves' hyperthyroidism. According to the paper, TCR Vbeta CDR3 sequencing was carried out on some 130 peripheral blood samples, which came from approximately 41 ophthalmopathy, under 80 hyperthyroidism and approximately 17 progressor patients. The 75 to 100 discovery patients were randomly split 7:3 into training and test sets. The study also compared thyroid tissue and blood T-cell repertoires from about six Graves' hyperthyroidism patients. General study outcomes and caveats: Most expanded thyroid clonotypes (frequency above 0.001) were also detected in blood, a finding suggesting that blood repertoires may reflect thyroid immune responses. No statistical method was used to fix the sample size in advance, and group allocation was not hidden from the investigators. A model built on a 13 V-J signature distinguished ophthalmopathy from stable hyperthyroidism, reaching about 88% sensitivity and around 81% specificity in cross-validation and 80%/75% in testing. In validation, the model predicted progression to ophthalmopathy with approximately 71% sensitivity and around 72% specificity, a median of 6.5 months before onset.

There are many counts of this clonotype. Its binding antigen is unknown. Per-nucleotide qualities are absent, and no much larger clonotype sits a single base away. The CDR3 starts with the cysteine, ends with the phenylalanine, and has 15 residues. The entry retains the CDR3 DNA only, 45 bases that are in frame from base 1. The trim is 5 bases for V and 1 base for J, with a gap of 15 bases between the germline ends. The germline V gene (reference sequence) yields SGHKS for CDR1 and YYEKEE for CDR2. The TCR beta CDR3 regions were amplified from the RNA transcripts. A first-round RT-PCR of the TCR CDR3 used the HTBI primer set with the Qiagen OneStep RT-PCR kit. Libraries were constructed in a second round of multiplex PCR, after which size selection and purification were carried out. Libraries were sequenced paired-end with 100 bp reads on an Illumina HiSeq2000. In the authors' own workflow: SOAPnuke was used to process the raw data, with reads discarded if the reads contained adapters or uncalled bases, had a mean Phred below 15, or lacked an exact constant-primer or identifier match. COPE v1.2.5 was used to merge high-quality paired reads, and clonotypes were defined as unique nucleotide sequences. MiTCR v1.1 was used to align the clonotypes against IMGT TRBV, TRBD and TRBJ reference segments. The analysis included only V-J combinations with a frequency above 0.0001, which together covered around 99% of the repertoires. The TCS score was defined as the ratio of F50 (clonal expansion) to E x V (chaos), calculated using BLOSUM62-based TCRdist between CDR3 peptides within each V-J. Welch's t-statistics and random forest reduced 514 V-J features to some 14, which were used in a naive Bayes classifier (R e1071). Using fastp trimming at Q25 and MiXCR clonotype assembly, TCRdb reanalyzed the public sequencing data and kept in-frame beta chains. Entries that share a CDR3 protein sequence are merged under the most common genes and DNA. The V and J calls were not made by the authors but by TCRdb's processing. This sample lists roughly 650,000 distinct CDR3 sequences; 15% to 20% were detected once. Together, the top ten hold approximately 3.5% of the sample.

Moderately to severely active disease, a Clinical Activity Score of at least 3, a NOSPECS grade of at least 4, and a duration under 3 months were present in ophthalmopathy patients. Exclusion was applied to patients with uncontrolled infections, other autoimmune diseases, pregnancy or lactation. Diagnoses relied on clinical symptoms, serum thyroxine and TRAb, thyroid ultrasound and orbital computed tomography. Ficoll-Paque density gradient centrifugation was used to isolate PBMCs from approximately 11 ml of fresh peripheral blood. Total RNA was extracted with Trizol reagent, and quality was checked on an Agilent 2100 Bioanalyzer.

The rearranged segments are TRBV5-5 and TRBJ1-1; matching of 6 bases hints at TRBD1 as the D gene. This sequence originates from a woman aged 35 to 49 with Graves' ophthalmopathy. Sequences were obtained from blood. The nucleotide sequence reads TGTGCCAGCAGTCGTAGTACAGGGACGAACACTGAAGCTTTCTTT. It encodes CASSRSTGTNTEAFF.